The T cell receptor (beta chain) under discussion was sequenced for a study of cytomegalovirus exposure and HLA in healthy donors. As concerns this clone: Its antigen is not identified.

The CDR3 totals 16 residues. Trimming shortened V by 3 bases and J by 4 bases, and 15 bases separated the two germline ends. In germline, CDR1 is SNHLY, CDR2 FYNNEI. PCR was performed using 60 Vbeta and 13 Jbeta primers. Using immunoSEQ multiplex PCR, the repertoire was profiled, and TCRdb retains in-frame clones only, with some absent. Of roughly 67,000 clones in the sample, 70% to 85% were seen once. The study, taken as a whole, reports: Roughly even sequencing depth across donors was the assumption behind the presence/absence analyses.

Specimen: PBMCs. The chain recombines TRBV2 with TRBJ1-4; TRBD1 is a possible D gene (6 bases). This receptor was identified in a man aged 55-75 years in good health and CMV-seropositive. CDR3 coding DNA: TGTGCCAGCAGTGAGCAGGGGCTAGGAAATAATGAAAAACTGTTTTTT. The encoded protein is CASSEQGLGNNEKLFF.